This record covers a single T cell receptor (beta chain). This entry belongs to a study of shared clonotypes between healthy human individuals. In the naive CD8 group, cells lacked CD45RO and were positively selected for CCR7, so terminally differentiated effector memory CD45RA+ cells were left out. As handled by the study authors: Filtering differed because ImmunoSEQ produced junction-only sequences that carried no quality scores. The data were produced by immunoSEQ multiplex PCR, yet TCRdb's version contains in-frame clones alone and is incomplete. V, J and clone size are taken as reported in that table, and D and trimming were inferred from the DNA itself. Of approximately 2,000,000 clones listed, just over 90% are singletons. Germline V lookup: CDR1 LNHDA, CDR2 SQIVND (reference sequence). The CDR3 spans 16 residues. J gave up 2 bases and V 5 bases, and 7 bases lay outside the gene matches.

V gene TRBV19 combines with J gene TRBJ2-1, with 9 bases aligning to TRBD2. The sequenced sample was naive CD8+ T cells from PBMCs. This sequence was found in a man aged 18 to 29 in good health. Some clones in this sample may be carry-over from other donors' samples. The CDR3 sequence: CASSPRTSVAYNEQFF. DNA for the CDR3: TGTGCCAGTAGTCCGCGGACTAGCGTAGCCTACAATGAGCAGTTCTTC.